A selection of T cell receptor beta chains follows, all from one sample in a study of vaccination effects on CD4 cells after COVID-19. Their antigens remain unidentified. Clones were sequenced by immunoSEQ multiplex PCR, and TCRdb holds only the in-frame ones, with some missing. The sample yields about 72,000 clones, around 81% seen once. The sequencing here drew on CD4+ T cells from PBMCs cultured with HCoV-229E spike peptides, taken after COVID-19 vaccination. These receptors were collected from a human donor who received a COVID-19 vaccine. Both conserved end residues are part of each CDR3. Only some rows state a clone size, as once, few, many or a class for expanded clones.

V	size	J	CDR3
TRBV5-1	.	TRBJ1-3	CASSGDGHSGNTIYF
TRBV6-5	.	TRBJ1-4	CASTSTGSDEKLFF
TRBV6-6	.	TRBJ2-1	CASSPGSYNEQFF
TRBV7-8	.	TRBJ1-2	CASSLGEGYGYTF
TRBV19	.	TRBJ1-5	CASNPLRAGGGGNQPQHF
TRBV12-3/TRBV12-4	.	TRBJ1-1	CASSPGYTEAFF
TRBV18	.	TRBJ1-5	CASSPSGGNNQPQHF
TRBV9	.	TRBJ2-2	CASSATRFLAYTGELFF
TRBV7-9	.	TRBJ2-5	CASSLGTSGFQYF
TRBV24-1	.	TRBJ2-5	CATSDYGGRETQYF
TRBV6-5	.	TRBJ1-2	CASSRTGEWYGYTF
TRBV6-1	few	TRBJ1-5	CASSEGGAVGQPQHF
TRBV19	.	TRBJ1-2	CASSIDRRDRGNGYTF
TRBV2	.	TRBJ2-3	CASSPVSSTDTQYF
TRBV4-2	.	TRBJ1-2	CASSQDSQGPVYGYTF
TRBV6-5	.	TRBJ1-6	CASSRESPYNSPLHF
TRBV4-3	.	TRBJ2-6	CASSQDRPGIFSGANVLTF
TRBV27	.	TRBJ2-6	CASSLSLMPTSSGANVLTF
TRBV3-1/TRBV3-2	.	TRBJ2-5	CASSQEGSAEETQYF
TRBV19	.	TRBJ1-3	CASSPRWDSGNTIYF
TRBV25-1	.	TRBJ1-2	CASSPPGTGGLRYGYTF
TRBV6-6	once	TRBJ1-1	CASSYRDSPETFF